The 25 T cell receptor beta chains below were found in one sample sequenced in a study of regulatory T cells in long-lasting Graves disease (dated by TCRdb to the early 2020s). This sample's time point label indicates: newly diagnosed GD, antithyroid drugs for less than 3 months. RNA was extracted from PBMCs in TRIzol for both TCR sequencing and RNA sequencing. The method was multiplex PCR. Instrument on record: Illumina HiSeq 4000. To build TCR beta libraries, CDR3 regions were amplified by Arm-PCR using iRepertoire HTBI primers. TCRdb reran the public reads through fastp at Q25 and MiXCR, keeping productive beta chains. Entries that share a CDR3 protein sequence are merged under the most common genes and DNA. The sample records roughly 350,000 distinct CDR3 sequences, roughly 17% of which are singletons. Around 20% of the sample is held by the ten biggest clonotypes. Separately, the same data were catalogued under a study of T cells in Graves' hyperthyroidism and ophthalmopathy.

The input for sequencing was peripheral blood mononuclear cells (PBMCs), taken at new diagnosis, from a patient treated with antithyroid drugs. These TCRs come from a young woman with Graves disease. Donor details come from another sample of the same person, matched by shared clones.

This clonotype has ten or more counts. The V gene is TRBV28, the J gene TRBJ1-5, with 11 bases identical to TRBD1. The CDR3 covers 15 residues. The ends lost 5 bases at V and 3 bases at J; junction bases unmatched: 3. The germline CDR1 and CDR2 sequences are MDHEN and SYDVKM. CDR3 in DNA: TGTGCCAGCAGTGGGACAGGGGGAGACAATCAGCCCCAGCATTTT. Its protein product is CASSGTGGDNQPQHF.

This clonotype occurred many times. The CDR3 spells CASSLGTGLGYTF. The CDR3 bases are TGTGCCAGCAGCTTAGGGACAGGGTTAGGCTACACCTTC. The gene calls are TRBV7-8 and TRBJ1-2; the match to TRBD1 covers 8 bases. Germline V gene sequence: CDR1 SGHVS, CDR2 FQNEAQ. The CDR3 runs to 13 residues. V dropped 1 base and J dropped 8; count of bases not matched to a gene: 3.

This clonotype occurred many times. The CDR3 bases are TGTGCCAGCAGCGACAGGGGGTGGGAGACCCAGTACTTC. This sequence encodes CASSDRGWETQYF. The chain links TRBV12-3 or TRBV12-4 to TRBJ2-5, with 9 bases fitting TRBD1. The CDR3 has 13 residues. The trim removed 6 bases at V and 5 bases at J, leaving 4 bases unmatched.

This clonotype has ten or more counts. V is TRBV3-1 and J is TRBJ2-1; 7 bases align to TRBD2. J was trimmed by 3 bases and V by 8 bases; bases with no gene match: 4. There are 13 residues in the CDR3. Germline loops: CDR1 LGHDT, CDR2 YNNKEL (reference sequence). CDR3 sequence reads: CASGDYGYNEQFF. The CDR3, as DNA: TGTGCCAGCGGGGACTATGGCTACAATGAGCAGTTCTTC.

This clonotype was counted at least ten times. The V and J genes are TRBV12-3 or TRBV12-4 and TRBJ2-2, with D maybe TRBD2 (5 bases). V dropped 1 base and J dropped 2 bases, with 14 bases sitting between them. The CDR3 contains 17 residues. The CDR3 DNA is TGTGCCAGCAGTTTAGGGAGTAGAGGGTTAAACACCGGGGAGCTGTTTTTT. Its protein is CASSLGSRGLNTGELFF.

In this sample, this clonotype turned up a few times. This sequence joins TRBV4-1 and TRBJ2-5; 10 bases line up with TRBD2. This CDR3 contains 17 residues. From germline, CDR1 is MGHRA and CDR2 YSYEKL. The V segment lost 0 bases and the J segment 5 bases; nucleotides outside the gene matches: 9. CDR3 sequence: CASSQEGSGGAEETQYF. The CDR3 DNA reads as TGCGCCAGCAGCCAAGAAGGAAGCGGGGGGGCAGAGGAGACCCAGTACTTC.

On this clonotype: The junction differs from germline at one of its ends, possibly a read error. CDR3 DNA sequence: TGTGCCAGCAGTTCGCTGGACAGGGGTGGTTCAAGGGAGCTGCTTTTT. The encoded protein is CASSSLDRGGSRELLF. The chain joins TRBV5-4 to TRBJ2-2; TRBD1 aligns across 9 bases. Germline-derived CDR1 and CDR2 are SGHNT and YYREEE (reference sequence). The CDR3 is 16 residues long.

As for this clonotype: This is likely an artifact of a read error, given a far larger clone one base away. CDR3 sequence: CASSFRDTQYF. In nucleotides, the CDR3 is TGTGCCAGCAGTTTCAGAGATACGCAGTATTTT. The chain joins TRBV27 to TRBJ2-3; D is uncertain. Per germline, CDR1 MNHEY and CDR2 SMNVEV (reference sequence). V dropped 3 bases and J dropped 5 bases, with 3 bases sitting between them. The CDR3 length is 11 residues.

The table lists this clonotype with many counts. The CDR3 sequence is CAISESFALTF. The CDR3 bases are TGTGCCATCAGTGAGTCCTTCGCACTGACTTTC. The rearrangement joins TRBV10-3 to TRBJ2-6; D gene uncertain. In germline, CDR1 is ENHRY, CDR2 SYGVKD. V lost 0 bases, J lost 16 bases, and 7 bases lay in between. CDR3 length: 11 amino acids.

This clonotype was observed at least ten times. This sequence joins TRBV3-1 and TRBJ2-1; 8 nucleotides agree with TRBD2. Germline values: CDR1 LGHDT, CDR2 YNNKEL (reference sequence). The CDR3 runs 19 residues. V lost 2 bases and J lost 5; bases outside the gene matches: 17. CDR3 in DNA: TGTGCCAGCAGCCAATTCCGCGAAAGTCGGACTAGCTCAAACAATGAGCAGTTCTTC. Protein sequence: CASSQFRESRTSSNNEQFF.

This clonotype was seen many times. CDR3 in amino acids: CASSPDAGMNTEAFF. CDR3 DNA sequence: TGTGCCAGCTCACCCGACGCGGGCATGAACACTGAAGCTTTCTTT. The V and J genes are TRBV18 and TRBJ1-1; D is ambiguous. CDR3 length: 15 amino acids. Looked up from germline, CDR1 is KGHSH and CDR2 is LQKENI. Trimming took off 3 bases at V and 0 bases at J, with 11 bases between the two ends.

Turning to this clonotype: A much larger clone differs by one base, so this may be a read error. This chain uses TRBV5-1 with TRBJ1-1, with TRBD1 as a possible D gene (6 bases). CDR1 is SGHRS, CDR2 YFSETQ, per germline. The CDR3 consists of 13 residues. This CDR3 reads CASNLAGGNEAFF. DNA of the CDR3: TGCGCCAGCAACTTGGCCGGGGGCAATGAAGCTTTCTTT.

The V and J genes are TRBV6-4 and TRBJ2-3; TRBD1 matches 11 bases. Germline V gene lookup returns CDR1 MRHNA and CDR2 SNTAGT. After removal of 3 bases from V and 7 bases from J, the junction contained 6 bases not matched to a gene. This CDR3 contains 15 residues. The CDR3 is CASSELGTGGYTQYF. CDR3 nucleotides: TGTGCCAGCAGTGAACTAGGGACAGGGGGTTATACGCAGTATTTT.

V is TRBV11-1 and J is TRBJ2-5, with 9 bases identical to TRBD2. The J segment lost 2 bases and the V segment lost 3 bases, leaving 7 bases of the junction unmatched. The CDR3 spans 16 residues. Germline V gives CDR1 SGHAT, CDR2 FQDESV (reference sequence). The DNA for the CDR3 is TGTGCCAGCAGCTTTAGCGGGGGACTGCAACAAGAGACCCAGTACTTC. Amino acids: CASSFSGGLQQETQYF.

The table lists this clonotype with many counts. V usage is TRBV7-2 and J usage is TRBJ2-1, with unresolved D. The CDR3 sequence is 16 residues long. From germline, CDR1 is SGHTA and CDR2 FQGNSA. V was pared by 6 bases and J by 0 bases, with 15 bases between. CDR3 sequence reads: CASSSLIHLSYNEQFF. The CDR3 DNA reads as TGTGCCAGCAGTTCCTTGATACACCTCTCCTACAATGAGCAGTTCTTC.

This clonotype was seen many times. This chain uses TRBV20-1 with TRBJ1-5; possible D gene TRBD1, 5 bases. The CDR3 length is 13 residues. V was clipped by 3 bases and J by 8 bases, with 14 bases between them. Germline-derived CDR1 and CDR2 are DFQATT and SNEGSKA (reference sequence). CDR3 protein: CSASAGLGEPQHF. As DNA, the CDR3 is TGCAGTGCTAGTGCGGGGCTCGGTGAGCCCCAGCATTTT.

This clonotype was detected many times. The chain couples TRBV27 to TRBJ2-2, with D perhaps TRBD2 (5 bases). V lost 2 bases, J lost 5 bases, and 6 bases lay in between. CDR3 length: 13 residues. Germline CDR1 and CDR2: MNHEY and SMNVEV (reference sequence). CDR3 loop: CASSLPGTGELFF. Written as DNA, the CDR3 is TGTGCCAGCAGTTTACCGGGAACCGGGGAGCTGTTTTTT.

This clonotype occurred many times. The V gene is TRBV6-1, the J gene TRBJ2-1; TRBD2 matches at 10 bases. The germline V gene has CDR1 MNHNS and CDR2 SASEGT. The CDR3 consists of 16 residues. The V and J ends lost 5 bases and 7 bases, in that order; junction bases with no gene match: 11. The CDR3 here is CASSTQGLAGVNEQFF. CDR3 sequence (DNA): TGTGCCAGCAGTACCCAGGGGCTAGCGGGAGTTAATGAGCAGTTCTTC.

This chain connects TRBV4-2 to TRBJ1-1; 9 nucleotides agree with TRBD1. The V gene's germline CDR1 is LGHNA and CDR2 YNFKEQ. The ends lost 1 base at V and 1 base at J; junction bases unmatched: 1. The CDR3 length is 15 residues. The CDR3, as DNA: TGTGCCAGCAGCCAAGTGGGACAGGGGAACACTGAAGCTTTCTTT. Translation gives CASSQVGQGNTEAFF.

The gene calls are TRBV4-1 and TRBJ2-7; 9 bases map to TRBD1. The CDR3 contains 15 residues. The trim removed 5 bases at V and 1 base at J, leaving 6 bases unmatched. Germline CDR1 is MGHRA and CDR2 is YSYEKL. CDR3 loop: CASSFRQGVSYEQYF. As DNA, the CDR3 is TGCGCCAGCAGCTTTCGACAGGGGGTTTCCTACGAGCAGTACTTC.

Many counts were recorded for this clonotype. The J gene is TRBJ1-1, the V gene TRBV11-2; 7 positions agree with TRBD1. The CDR3 extends over 11 amino acids. Germline V lookup: CDR1 SGHAT, CDR2 FQNNGV. V lost 5 bases to trimming and J lost 11 bases; unmatched junction nucleotides: 5. The CDR3 sequence is CASSQGGLAFF. CDR3 coding DNA: TGTGCCAGCAGCCAGGGGGGTTTGGCTTTCTTT.

This clonotype was counted only a few times. The chain is built from TRBV9 and TRBJ2-5; maybe TRBD1 (5 bases). The CDR3 totals 16 residues. The germline V and J ends were trimmed by 1 base and 4 bases, with 17 bases remaining between them. Germline CDR1 and CDR2: SGDLS and YYNGEE. CDR3 DNA sequence: TGTGCCAGCAGCGTATCACTCTCGCCAGGGTCAGAGACCCAGTACTTC. Translation gives CASSVSLSPGSETQYF.

This clonotype was seen repeatedly, ten times or more. The chain uses TRBV6-5 and TRBJ2-7, with 13 bases lining up with TRBD2. In germline, CDR1 is MNHEY, CDR2 SVGAGI. The CDR3 contains 15 residues. V was pared by 0 bases and J by 4 bases, with 0 bases of the junction left unmatched. The CDR3, as DNA: TGTGCCAGCAGTTACTCGACTAGCGGGGGGTACGAGCAGTACTTC. Its translation: CASSYSTSGGYEQYF.

This clonotype was observed at least ten times. V is TRBV28 and J is TRBJ2-3; 7 bases are a match to TRBD1. CDR3 size: 15 residues. V gave up 6 bases and J gave up 3 bases; unmatched junction bases: 9. Germline-derived CDR1 and CDR2 are MDHEN and SYDVKM. CDR3 bases: TGTGCCAGCAGGGGGTGGACAGGCGGTACAGATACGCAGTATTTT. It is translated as CASRGWTGGTDTQYF.

This clonotype was seen only a few times. The chain is built from TRBV19 and TRBJ2-3; TRBD2 is a possible D gene (6 bases). In germline, CDR1 is LNHDA, CDR2 SQIVND (reference sequence). This CDR3 has 14 residues. V dropped 7 bases and J dropped 3 bases, with 14 bases sitting between them. Written as DNA, the CDR3 is TGTGCCAGTAATGGAGGGCAGGGTACAGATACGCAGTATTTT. Translating it yields CASNGGQGTDTQYF.